This T cell receptor (beta chain) was recorded in a study of T cell repertoires in cytomegalovirus infection. Study-wide context: Both a matching HLA type and CMV infection were indicated by public TCR beta signatures. Study outcomes and limitations: Identification of carriers of CMV plus the relevant HLA was achieved through cumulative public TCR beta family frequency. There were HLA-C-restricted CMV-specific TCR beta clonotypes dominating the ex vivo response.

Comment on this clonotype: Its antigen remains unidentified.

TCRdb fed the reads into MiXCR, producing one record per CDR3 protein. The sample lists 200,000 to 250,000 distinct CDR3 sequences, about 40% occurring once. The clonotype originates from a human donor in good health (CMV status not recorded). Some clones in this sample may be carry-over from other donors' samples. Source: CD8+ T cells from cultured PBMCs, taken from culture after CMV antigen stimulation.

The CDR3: CSARAETQYF. The CDR3 DNA is TGCAGTGCTAGAGCGGAGACCCAGTACTTC. The chain recombines TRBV20-1 with TRBJ2-5, with D unresolved. V lost 1 base, J lost 5 bases, and 2 bases lay in between. Germline V gene lookup returns CDR1 DFQATT and CDR2 SNEGSKA (reference sequence). This CDR3 has 10 amino acids.